Here is one T cell receptor (beta chain) with its context. Its antigen is unknown. This specimen comes from a study of cytomegalovirus exposure and HLA in healthy donors. Regarding the study as a whole: In a later analysis, across HLA loci, associated TCR counts were highest for DRB1, lowest for HLA-C. In an earlier analysis, in 587 donors, most V segments appeared productive either ~87% or ~30% of the time.

Germline CDR1 reads SGHTA; CDR2 reads FQGNSA. The CDR3 is made up of 15 amino acids. V dropped 3 bases and J dropped 4 bases, with 15 bases sitting between them. PCR employed 60 Vbeta and 13 Jbeta primers. The method was immunoSEQ multiplex PCR; TCRdb's version includes in-frame clones alone and lacks a portion of them. The record lists 130,000 to 150,000 clones, of which the ten most abundant hold roughly 2.7%. The sample comprised PBMCs. The chain uses TRBV7-2 and TRBJ1-1; D gene ambiguous. This TCR was recovered from a man aged 40-49 years in good health and CMV-seronegative. The CDR3 sequence is CASSFGVGIGTEAFF. The CDR3 DNA follows: TGTGCCAGCAGCTTCGGGGTAGGTATCGGCACTGAAGCTTTCTTT.